The 21 T cell receptor beta chains below come from one sample, sequenced in a study of cytomegalovirus exposure and HLA in healthy donors. The table came from immunoSEQ multiplex PCR; TCRdb's copy has only in-frame clones and leaves some out. This table has about 130,000 clones, about 89% appearing once. Sequencing input: PBMCs. The source is a woman aged 18-29 years in good health and CMV-seronegative.

This chain connects TRBV11-2 to TRBJ2-5; 7 nucleotides match TRBD2. The CDR3 is made up of 15 amino acids. The V and J ends lost 3 bases and 2 bases, in that order; junction bases with no gene match: 6. Germline CDR1 and CDR2: SGHAT and FQNNGV. CDR3 in amino acids: CASSFSGAGQETQYF. CDR3 DNA: TGTGCCAGCAGCTTCTCGGGAGCGGGACAAGAGACCCAGTACTTC.

The rearrangement joins TRBV11-2 to TRBJ2-7; D is undetermined. The CDR3 is 12 residues long. Germline-derived CDR1 and CDR2 are SGHAT and FQNNGV. Between the trimmed V and J ends, which lost 2 bases and 3 bases, there was a span of 5 bases. In nucleotides, the CDR3 is TGTGCCAGCAGCTTAAATAACTACGAGCAGTACTTC. It translates to CASSLNNYEQYF.

The genes are TRBV9 and TRBJ2-7; tentative D call: TRBD2 (6 bases). CDR3 size: 15 residues. Between the trimmed V and J ends, which lost 4 bases and 2 bases, there was a span of 16 bases. CDR1 and CDR2 from the germline V gene are SGDLS and YYNGEE. The CDR3 nucleotides are TGTGCCAGCAGCCCCGGACTACCGGCGCCCTACGAGCAGTACTTC. It translates to CASSPGLPAPYEQYF.

On this clone: In the same sample, other DNA sequences code for this CDR3. The V and J genes are TRBV5-6 and TRBJ1-2, with TRBD1 identical over 11 bases. Per germline, CDR1 SGHDT and CDR2 YYEEEE. The CDR3 contains 15 residues. Trimming cost V 4 bases and J 2 bases; bases outside gene matches: 4. The CDR3 DNA follows: TGTGCCAGCAGCCTAGGACAGGGGGCGAACTATGGCTACACCTTC. Translating gives CASSLGQGANYGYTF.

The chain links TRBV13 to TRBJ2-7, with 9 bases identical to TRBD2. Germline CDR1 and CDR2: PRHDT and FYEKMQ (reference sequence). The CDR3 has 15 amino acids. Losses at the gene ends were 4 bases for V and 7 bases for J; bases not matched to a gene: 11. Here the CDR3 DNA reads TGTGCCAGCAGCTCCCCGACTAGCGGAGTTGGGGAGCAGTACTTC. Translating it yields CASSSPTSGVGEQYF.

This clone was seen once. V and J are TRBV6-6 and TRBJ2-5, with a possible D match to TRBD2 (5 bases). The CDR3 has 16 residues. Germline V gene sequence: CDR1 MNHNY, CDR2 SVGAGI (reference sequence). Between the trimmed V and J ends, which lost 0 bases and 2 bases, there was a span of 13 bases. CDR3 nucleotide sequence: TGTGCCAGCAGTTACTCTTGGGCTAGCAGTCAAGAGACCCAGTACTTC. Amino acid sequence: CASSYSWASSQETQYF.

This sequence joins TRBV4-2 and TRBJ2-7; D gene ambiguous. Deletions cut 4 bases from V and 7 bases from J, with 11 bases between. The CDR3 has 12 amino acids. Germline V lookup: CDR1 LGHNA, CDR2 YNFKEQ. In nucleotides, the CDR3 is TGTGCCAGCAGCCTCACTCCACAGGAGCAGTACTTC. Translation: CASSLTPQEQYF.

The V gene is TRBV4-1, the J gene TRBJ2-7, with 16 bases lining up with TRBD2. The CDR3 is 17 residues long. Germline values: CDR1 MGHRA, CDR2 YSYEKL. Trimming removed 2 bases from V and 2 bases from J; junction bases left unmatched: 3. The CDR3 is CASSQTGLAGGTYEQYF. The DNA for the CDR3 is TGCGCCAGCAGCCAAACGGGACTAGCGGGAGGGACCTACGAGCAGTACTTC.

The chain recombines TRBV9 with TRBJ1-2; maybe TRBD1 (6 bases). The CDR3 totals 15 residues. Trimming removed 3 bases from V and 3 bases from J, with 15 bases in between. CDR1 SGDLS and CDR2 YYNGEE come from the germline V gene. The CDR3 bases are TGTGCCAGCAGCGGTGGTCGACAGGCCCACTATGGCTACACCTTC. It translates to CASSGGRQAHYGYTF.

V usage is TRBV7-2 and J usage is TRBJ2-5; tentatively, D is TRBD1 (6 bases). Germline lookup yields CDR1 SGHTA and CDR2 FQGNSA. Trimming removed 3 bases at V and 2 bases at J, with 16 bases between. The CDR3 loop spans 16 amino acids. The CDR3 spells CASSFLSGVSQETQYF. DNA for the CDR3: TGTGCCAGCAGCTTTTTGTCAGGGGTTAGTCAAGAGACCCAGTACTTC.

V usage is TRBV15 and J usage is TRBJ1-2, with 11 bases that match TRBD1. The J segment lost 1 base and the V segment lost 0 bases, leaving 13 bases of the junction unmatched. Germline-derived CDR1 and CDR2 are LNHNV and YYDKDF (reference sequence). The CDR3 has 20 amino acids. The CDR3 is CATSRDIWEGQGGFNYGYTF. Written as DNA, the CDR3 is TGTGCCACCAGCAGAGACATATGGGAGGGACAGGGGGGATTTAACTATGGCTACACCTTC.

The chain employs TRBV10-1 and TRBJ2-7; TRBD2 agrees at 12 bases. There are 14 residues in the CDR3. Germline V gene data show CDR1 as WNHNN and CDR2 as SYGVQD (reference sequence). After removal of 6 bases from V and 3 bases from J, the junction contained 3 bases not matched to a gene. The CDR3 loop reads CASRATSGSYEQYF. The CDR3, as DNA: TGCGCCAGCAGGGCGACTAGCGGGAGCTACGAGCAGTACTTC.

The gene calls are TRBV6-5 and TRBJ1-5; tentatively, D is TRBD1 (6 bases). The CDR3 runs to 15 residues. Germline CDR1 MNHEY, CDR2 SVGAGI. Trimming cost V 6 bases and J 2 bases, with 14 bases left between them. The chain's CDR3 is CASRQGFTGNQPQHF. The CDR3 DNA reads TGTGCCAGCAGACAGGGTTTTACGGGCAATCAGCCCCAGCATTTT.

CDR3 in amino acids: CASSLGGYGYTF. Here the CDR3 DNA reads TGTGCCAGCAGCCTGGGAGGCTATGGCTACACCTTC. The chain combines TRBV6-6 with TRBJ1-2; unclear D gene. CDR3 size: 12 residues. Per germline, CDR1 MNHNY and CDR2 SVGAGI (reference sequence). V shed 6 bases and J shed 4 bases, with 9 bases lying between them.

This clone appeared once. This chain links TRBV2 with TRBJ2-1, with D uncertain. Germline CDR1 and CDR2: SNHLY and FYNNEI. Trimming removed 5 bases from V and 8 bases from J, with 10 bases in between. CDR3 length: 12 residues. The CDR3 sequence: CASSPSEDEQFF. The CDR3, as DNA: TGTGCCAGCAGTCCGTCTGAGGATGAGCAGTTCTTC.

J is TRBJ1-1 and V is TRBV28, with unresolved D. The V and J ends lost 3 bases and 4 bases respectively, with 6 bases between them. The CDR3 loop spans 12 amino acids. Per germline, CDR1 MDHEN and CDR2 SYDVKM. The CDR3 region is CASSFPGTEAFF. The CDR3, as DNA: TGTGCCAGCAGTTTTCCCGGCACTGAAGCTTTCTTT.

This clone has a single count. The rearrangement links TRBV7-9 to TRBJ2-1; TRBD2 aligns across 13 bases. Germline V CDR1 and CDR2: SEHNR, FQNEAQ (reference sequence). Unmatched junction bases numbered 9, after V lost 6 bases and J lost 7 bases. The CDR3 consists of 16 residues. CDR3: CASRRAGTSGKNEQFF. As DNA, the CDR3 is TGTGCCAGCAGACGGGCGGGGACTAGCGGGAAGAATGAGCAGTTCTTC.

The sample holds one count of this clone. J is TRBJ2-3 and V is TRBV30; 8 nucleotides match TRBD2. CDR1 and CDR2 from the germline V gene are GTSNPN and SVGIG (reference sequence). The CDR3 has 16 residues. J lost 1 base, V lost 1 base, and 7 bases had no gene match. The CDR3 region has the DNA TGTGCCTGGAGTGGGGAGGCTAGCGGGCGCACAGATACGCAGTATTTT. Its protein product is CAWSGEASGRTDTQYF.

Comments on this clone: The sample has other DNA sequences that encode this CDR3 too. The V gene is TRBV29-1, the J gene TRBJ2-7; perhaps TRBD2 as D (6 bases). Germline V CDR1 and CDR2: SQVTM, ANQGSEA. V was cut by 4 bases and J by 4 bases, with 8 bases left in between. The CDR3 has 11 amino acids. For the CDR3, the DNA is TGCAGCGTTGTGGGGGGATACGAGCAGTACTTC. Residues: CSVVGGYEQYF.

The genes are TRBV11-2 and TRBJ2-7, with a tentative D call TRBD2 (6 bases). The CDR3 covers 15 residues. Trimming left V 0 bases short and J 5 bases short, with 14 bases between. Germline-derived CDR1 and CDR2 are SGHAT and FQNNGV. The CDR3: CASSLEASDVHEQYF. CDR3 bases: TGTGCCAGCAGCTTAGAGGCTAGCGACGTACACGAGCAGTACTTC.

The V and J genes are TRBV6-1 and TRBJ2-7, with 7 bases lining up with TRBD2. The V gene end was trimmed by 1 base and the J gene end by 9 bases; junction bases not matched to a gene: 6. There are 13 residues in the CDR3. Germline CDR1 MNHNS, CDR2 SASEGT. The CDR3 coding sequence is TGTGCCAGCAGTGAAGGCGTGTGGGGGGGGCAGTACTTC. Residues: CASSEGVWGGQYF.